Included here is one T cell receptor (beta chain) sequence, with context. The study ran its PCR with 60 Vbeta and 13 Jbeta primers. Using immunoSEQ multiplex PCR, the repertoire was profiled, and TCRdb retains in-frame clones only, with some absent. The table records some 98,000 clones, 70% to 80% of them present only once. The data are from a study of cytomegalovirus exposure and HLA in healthy donors. This CDR3 region has 14 residues. The germline gives CDR1 SGHTA, CDR2 FQGTGA. Losses at the gene ends were 6 bases for V and 4 bases for J; bases not matched to a gene: 4. This TCR came from a female donor in good health and CMV-seronegative. The sequencing input was PBMCs. This sequence joins TRBV7-3 and TRBJ2-5; 11 nucleotides line up with TRBD1. The CDR3 DNA is TGTGCCAGCAGGTCCGGGACAGGGGGAGAGACCCAGTACTTC. As protein: CASRSGTGGETQYF.